This T cell receptor (beta chain) appears in the sequencing data of a study of blood T cells in healthy people across ages. Study findings and constraints: Higher naive T cell percentage went strongly together with higher TCR beta diversity.

This clonotype was detected a few times. Its target is not known. Sample-barcoded 5' priming and a J-beta primer mix drove a second PCR of about 6 to 12 cycles. All cDNA molecules were each tagged by a template-switch adaptor with 12 random nucleotides. No fewer than 2.5 million CDR3-containing paired-end reads came from each sample. TCRdb independently ran MiXCR on the 5' RACE reads; one entry per CDR3 protein. This sample has hundreds of thousands of distinct CDR3 sequences, with 40% to 50% found just once. The sequence came from a man aged 60 to 69 in good health. The sample taken for sequencing was blood.

In DNA form, the CDR3 reads TGTGCCAGCAGCTTAGCCCAGGGGGCGGGGAGAGGAGATACGCAGTATTTT. Its protein is CASSLAQGAGRGDTQYF. This chain connects TRBV7-2 to TRBJ2-3; the match to TRBD1 covers 8 bases. Per germline, CDR1 SGHTA and CDR2 FQGNSA. The CDR3 is made up of 17 amino acids. V dropped 0 bases and J dropped 5; count of bases not matched to a gene: 10.